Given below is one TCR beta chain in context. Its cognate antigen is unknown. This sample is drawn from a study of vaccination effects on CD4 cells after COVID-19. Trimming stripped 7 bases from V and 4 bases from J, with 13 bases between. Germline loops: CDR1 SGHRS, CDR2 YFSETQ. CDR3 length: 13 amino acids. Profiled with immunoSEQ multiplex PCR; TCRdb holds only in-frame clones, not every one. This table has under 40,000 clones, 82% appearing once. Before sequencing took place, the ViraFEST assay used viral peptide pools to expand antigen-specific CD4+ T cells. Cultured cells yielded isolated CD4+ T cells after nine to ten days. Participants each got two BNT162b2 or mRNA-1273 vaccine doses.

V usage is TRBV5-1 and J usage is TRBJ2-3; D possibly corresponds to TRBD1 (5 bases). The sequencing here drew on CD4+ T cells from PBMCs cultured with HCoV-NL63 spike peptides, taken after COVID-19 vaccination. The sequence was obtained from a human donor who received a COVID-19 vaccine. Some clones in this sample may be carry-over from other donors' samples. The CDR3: CASDLSGSDTQYF. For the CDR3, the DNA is TGCGCCAGCGACCTCTCAGGGTCAGATACGCAGTATTTT.